The 19 T cell receptor beta chains given below trace back to one sample, sequenced in a study of shared clonotypes between healthy human individuals. Produced via immunoSEQ multiplex PCR; TCRdb's table is partial and in-frame only. The sample comprises 450,000 to 650,000 clones, around 78% of which are singletons, and 9.5% to 15% rests with the top ten. The sequencing input was PBMCs. Receptor source: a woman in her thirties or forties in good health. Some clones in this sample may be carry-over from other donors' samples.

The CDR3 region is CASSLAVGDTDTQYF. CDR3 nucleotides: TGCGCCAGCAGCTTGGCCGTGGGAGACACAGATACGCAGTATTTT. The chain uses TRBV5-1 and TRBJ2-3; maybe TRBD2 (5 bases). The CDR3 covers 15 residues. V lost 0 bases, J lost 2 bases, and 10 bases lay in between. In germline, CDR1 is SGHRS, CDR2 YFSETQ.

This clone showed up just once. A far more abundant clone sits one base away, making this likely a read error. This sequence joins TRBV30 and TRBJ1-5; D unresolved. V shed 5 bases and J shed 6 bases, with 14 bases lying between them. The CDR3 loop spans 13 amino acids. Germline lookup yields CDR1 GTSNPN and CDR2 SVGIG (reference sequence). The CDR3 bases are TGTGCCTGGCCGGGCGGGGATGGTCAGCCCCAGCATTTT. This codes for CAWPGGDGQPQHF.

V and J are TRBV15 and TRBJ1-2; D is ambiguous. The length of the CDR3 is 16 residues. The V gene lost 0 bases and the J gene lost 4 bases, with 15 bases spanning the gap. CDR1 is LNHNV, CDR2 YYDKDF, per germline (reference sequence). The CDR3 DNA follows: TGTGCCACCAGCAGAGATCATCTCGTCGCAGCCTATGGCTACACCTTC. It is translated as CATSRDHLVAAYGYTF.

This clone occurred a few times. The chain carries TRBV27 and TRBJ2-1; 11 nucleotides align to TRBD2. Germline V CDR1 and CDR2: MNHEY, SMNVEV (reference sequence). The CDR3 extends over 16 amino acids. With V trimmed by 4 bases and J by 8 bases, 10 bases remained unmatched. The CDR3 nucleotides are TGTGCCAGCAGTTCCCTTAGCGGGGGGGGCCCGCATGAGCAGTTCTTC. It codes for CASSSLSGGGPHEQFF.

The V gene is TRBV5-4, the J gene TRBJ2-3; tentatively, D is TRBD2 (6 bases). The V and J ends lost 4 bases and 3 bases respectively, with 12 bases between them. CDR1 SGHNT and CDR2 YYREEE come from the germline V gene (reference sequence). The CDR3 is 14 residues long. The CDR3 nucleotides are TGTGCCAGCAGCGACGGAGGGAGAACAGATACGCAGTATTTT. It encodes CASSDGGRTDTQYF.

The CDR3 loop reads CASSPWIGNTEAFF. The CDR3 coding sequence is TGTGCCAGCAGTCCATGGATAGGGAACACTGAAGCTTTCTTT. The gene calls are TRBV27 and TRBJ1-1; D not certain. This CDR3 has 14 amino acids. Per the germline V gene, CDR1 is MNHEY and CDR2 is SMNVEV (reference sequence). V dropped 5 bases and J dropped 1 base, with 11 bases sitting between them.

This rearrangement joins TRBV27 to TRBJ2-3; 7 bases fit TRBD1. The CDR3 is made up of 14 amino acids. Germline CDR1 and CDR2: MNHEY and SMNVEV (reference sequence). The trim removed 6 bases at V and 5 bases at J, leaving 8 bases unmatched. The DNA for the CDR3 is TGTGCCAGCAGGAGACAGGGTCTCGAAGATACGCAGTATTTT. This codes for CASRRQGLEDTQYF.

The gene calls are TRBV29-1 and TRBJ2-7; 11 bases are shared with TRBD1. V lost 6 bases, J lost 4 bases, and 11 bases stayed unmatched. Looked up from germline, CDR1 is SQVTM and CDR2 is ANQGSEA. This CDR3 contains 15 residues. CDR3 sequence (DNA): TGCAGCGTCGTCTCCGGACAGGGGGCCATATACGAGCAGTACTTC. Amino acid sequence: CSVVSGQGAIYEQYF.

This clone has just a few counts. The V call is TRBV7-3, the J call TRBJ2-3; D not resolved. The CDR3 is 13 amino acids. Germline assignment: CDR1 SGHTA and CDR2 FQGTGA. The ends were cut back, 4 bases at V and 5 bases at J, with 10 bases in the middle. The CDR3 sequence: CASSSNPLDTQYF. The CDR3 nucleotides are TGTGCCAGCAGCTCAAACCCCCTAGATACGCAGTATTTT. The variable domain in full, completed from reference TRBV7-3 and TRBJ2-3, reads GAGVSQTPSNKVTEKGKYVELRCDPISGHTALYWYRQSLGQGPEFLIYFQGTGAADDSGLPNDRFFAVRPEGSVSTLKIQRTERGDSAVYLCASSSNPLDTQYFGPGTRLTVL.

The chain combines TRBV15 with TRBJ1-1; a possible D gene is TRBD1 (5 bases). This CDR3 has 15 residues. The V end was cut by 0 bases, the J end by 1 base, with 9 bases between. In germline, CDR1 is LNHNV, CDR2 YYDKDF (reference sequence). The DNA for the CDR3 is TGTGCCACCAGCAGAGAGCAGGGCCCGAACACTGAAGCTTTCTTT. Its protein is CATSREQGPNTEAFF.

The V and J genes are TRBV18 and TRBJ2-2; 10 nucleotides line up with TRBD2. The length of the CDR3 is 16 residues. From germline, CDR1 is KGHSH and CDR2 LQKENI. Losses at the gene ends were 4 bases for V and 4 bases for J; bases not matched to a gene: 6. CDR3 protein: CASSREREGLTGELFF. DNA for the CDR3: TGTGCCAGCTCACGTGAGCGGGAGGGCCTCACCGGGGAGCTGTTTTTT.

The V gene is TRBV7-2, the J gene TRBJ1-1, with D unclear. Trimming removed 2 bases from V and 6 bases from J, with 13 bases in between. Germline V CDR1 and CDR2: SGHTA, FQGNSA. The CDR3 is made up of 14 amino acids. The CDR3 bases are TGTGCCAGCAGCTTATCTTTCGACTGGGCTGAAGCTTTCTTT. Its translation: CASSLSFDWAEAFF.

The chain carries TRBV5-1 and TRBJ2-1, with 7 bases fitting TRBD2. Losses at the gene ends were 3 bases for V and 0 bases for J; bases not matched to a gene: 0. The CDR3 consists of 14 residues. Germline V lookup: CDR1 SGHRS, CDR2 YFSETQ. CDR3 protein: CASSWTSSYNEQFF. CDR3 DNA sequence: TGCGCCAGCAGCTGGACTAGCTCCTACAATGAGCAGTTCTTC. Looking up the rest from reference TRBV5-1 and TRBJ2-1 gives the full variable domain: KAGVTQTPRYLIKTRGQQVTLSCSPISGHRSVSWYQQTPGQGLQFLFEYFSETQRNKGNFPGRFSGRQFSNSRSEMNVSTLELGDSALYLCASSWTSSYNEQFFGPGTRLTVL.

The genes are TRBV6-5 and TRBJ1-5; D gene ambiguous. This CDR3 contains 15 residues. Germline CDR1 and CDR2: MNHEY and SVGAGI. V was shortened by 0 bases and J by 0 bases, with 6 bases between the two germline ends. For the CDR3, the DNA is TGTGCCAGCAGTTACTCGTTCTATAGCAATCAGCCCCAGCATTTT. Translation: CASSYSFYSNQPQHF.

CDR3 sequence: CASSKSGSTDTQYF. The CDR3 region has the DNA TGTGCCAGCAGTAAAAGCGGGAGCACAGATACGCAGTATTTT. The chain employs TRBV6-4 and TRBJ2-3; D possibly corresponds to TRBD2 (6 bases). Trimming cost V 5 bases and J 0 bases, with 9 bases left between them. The CDR3 contains 14 residues. Germline V lookup: CDR1 MRHNA, CDR2 SNTAGT.

The V call is TRBV30, the J call TRBJ2-7, with D hard to call. Germline-derived CDR1 and CDR2 are GTSNPN and SVGIG (reference sequence). This CDR3 spans 13 amino acids. The germline V and J ends were trimmed by 1 base and 0 bases, with 7 bases remaining between them. The CDR3 loop reads CAWSASPSYEQYF. The CDR3 DNA sequence: TGTGCCTGGAGTGCGTCCCCCTCCTACGAGCAGTACTTC.

This clone was detected many times. This chain uses TRBV6-1 with TRBJ2-5; maybe TRBD1 (5 bases). The V and J ends lost 3 bases and 5 bases respectively, with 10 bases between them. Germline loops: CDR1 MNHNS, CDR2 SASEGT. The CDR3 is 13 residues long. Written as DNA, the CDR3 is TGTGCCAGCAGTGACGGACACTCGGAGACCCAGTACTTC. Amino acids: CASSDGHSETQYF.

The chain joins TRBV7-3 to TRBJ2-3; no firm D call. The germline gives CDR1 SGHTA, CDR2 FQGTGA. CDR3 length equals 16 residues. The germline V and J ends were trimmed by 5 bases and 2 bases, with 17 bases remaining between them. CDR3 in amino acids: CASSPDLRAPTDTQYF. CDR3 nucleotides: TGTGCCAGCAGCCCAGACCTCCGAGCCCCCACAGATACGCAGTATTTT.

The gene calls are TRBV19 and TRBJ1-1; no reliable D call. This CDR3 comprises 13 residues. V was shortened by 1 base and J by 4 bases, with 7 bases between the two germline ends. The germline V gene encodes CDR1 LNHDA and CDR2 SQIVND (reference sequence). CDR3 amino acids: CASSIGFTTEAFF. DNA for the CDR3: TGTGCCAGTAGTATAGGGTTTACCACTGAAGCTTTCTTT.